What follows are 7 T cell receptor beta chains derived from one specimen sequenced in a study of T-cell memory formation after mild COVID-19. MiXCR was run by TCRdb on the 5' RACE reads, yielding one entry per CDR3 protein. The data contain 560,000 or so distinct CDR3 sequences, 15% to 20% of them singletons. Specimen: PBMCs or a T cell subset sorted from them (not recorded which). The source is an adult woman who had mild COVID-19 (a few samples of this study predate the infection). Cell type and time point are not known.

The chain has TRBV5-1 and TRBJ1-1, with 10 bases identical to TRBD1. V lost 3 bases and J lost 0; bases outside the gene matches: 8. Germline values: CDR1 SGHRS, CDR2 YFSETQ. The CDR3 extends over 17 amino acids. The CDR3 DNA follows: TGCGCCAGCAGCTCAGGGACAGGGGATCTCCTGAACACTGAAGCTTTCTTT. As protein: CASSSGTGDLLNTEAFF. The full variable domain, with the rest looked up from reference TRBV5-1 and TRBJ1-1, is KAGVTQTPRYLIKTRGQQVTLSCSPISGHRSVSWYQQTPGQGLQFLFEYFSETQRNKGNFPGRFSGRQFSNSRSEMNVSTLELGDSALYLCASSSGTGDLLNTEAFFGQGTRLTVV.

This clonotype was seen more than once but under ten times. This rearrangement joins TRBV7-2 to TRBJ2-1; 10 bases are shared with TRBD2. CDR1 and CDR2 from the germline V gene are SGHTA and FQGNSA. The CDR3 is made up of 17 amino acids. Losses at the gene ends were 2 bases for V and 5 bases for J; bases not matched to a gene: 9. CDR3 protein: CASSLRFVAGGDNEQFF. For the CDR3, the DNA is TGTGCCAGCAGCTTACGTTTCGTAGCGGGAGGTGACAATGAGCAGTTCTTC.

This clonotype was observed a handful of times. The chain couples TRBV6-1 to TRBJ1-2; no firm D call. This CDR3 is built from 12 residues. Trimming shortened V by 5 bases and J by 5 bases, and 9 bases separated the two germline ends. Germline loops: CDR1 MNHNS, CDR2 SASEGT. This CDR3 is CASSWGAYGYTF. The CDR3 nucleotides are TGTGCCAGCAGTTGGGGTGCTTATGGCTACACCTTC.

The chain joins TRBV7-6 to TRBJ2-1; the match to TRBD2 covers 8 bases. Germline loops: CDR1 SGHVS, CDR2 FNYEAQ. Losses at the gene ends were 1 base for V and 3 bases for J; bases not matched to a gene: 11. The CDR3 sequence is 18 residues long. As DNA, the CDR3 is TGTGCCAGCAGCTTAGTTCCAGCGGGAGACCATTTCTACAATGAGCAGTTCTTC. This codes for CASSLVPAGDHFYNEQFF.

This clonotype has a count of ten or more. V is TRBV24-1 and J is TRBJ2-4, with D tentatively TRBD2 (6 bases). The CDR3 is 12 amino acids. The germline gives CDR1 KGHDR, CDR2 SFDVKD. Trimming took off 1 base at V and 10 bases at J, with 7 bases between the two ends. The CDR3 DNA follows: TGTGCCACCAGTGATTTTCGGGGGATTCAGTACTTC. Translating gives CATSDFRGIQYF.

J is TRBJ2-1 and V is TRBV6-2 or TRBV6-3; D may be TRBD2 (5 bases). This CDR3 contains 14 residues. Trimming took off 3 bases at V and 6 bases at J, with 12 bases between the two ends. Per germline, CDR1 MNHEY and CDR2 SVGEGT. The CDR3 nucleotides read TGTGCCAGCAGTTATGCGGCTAGCTCCAATGAGCAGTTCTTC. Its protein is CASSYAASSNEQFF.

This clonotype has more than one count but fewer than ten. This chain joins TRBV6-5 and TRBJ2-2; possibly TRBD1 for D (6 bases). V was cut by 7 bases and J by 1 base, with 13 bases left in between. Germline CDR1 and CDR2: MNHEY and SVGAGI. This CDR3 spans 15 amino acids. DNA for the CDR3: TGTGCCAGCACCCAGGACAGCGTGAACACCGGGGAGCTGTTTTTT. Amino acid sequence: CASTQDSVNTGELFF.